The rows below give T cell receptor beta chains drawn from one sample of a study of monozygotic twins with inflammatory bowel disease. TCRdb reprocessed the 5' RACE reads, keeping one entry per CDR3 protein, no DNA. The repertoire table contains approximately 400,000 distinct CDR3 sequences. The sequencing input was blood. All receptors come from a human donor with ulcerative colitis or Crohn's disease, or a healthy co-twin of an affected twin (not recorded which). Both conserved end residues are part of each CDR3.

v_gene	j_gene	CDR3aa
TRBV27	TRBJ2-7	CASSPGAFYEQYF
TRBV20-1	TRBJ2-1	CSGIQGSYNEQFF
TRBV6-2/TRBV6-3	TRBJ2-1	CASSYGYNEQFF
TRBV9	TRBJ2-7	CASSRRSGGNEQYF
TRBV5-5	TRBJ2-1	CASSLAVDSGGYYNEQFF
TRBV4-1	TRBJ1-5	CASSQGSGENSNQPQHF
TRBV24-1	TRBJ2-2	CATSQLTGELFF
TRBV6-1	TRBJ1-1	CASRLPPLHVNTEAFF
TRBV19	TRBJ1-5	CASSPIRDSNQPQHF
TRBV5-1	TRBJ2-2	CASSWGTRTGELFF
TRBV24-1	TRBJ2-2	CATSDLGPRGPGELFF
TRBV20-1	TRBJ1-4	CSASGGPGPYEKLFF
TRBV27	TRBJ2-7	CAGSLWEQGANEQYF
TRBV6-6	TRBJ1-5	CASRLGQGNQPQHF
TRBV6-6	TRBJ1-5	CASTGDSNQPQHF
TRBV5-1	TRBJ2-7	CASSPWGSLSEEQYF
TRBV18	TRBJ2-2	CASSPIQGGTGELFF
TRBV19	TRBJ2-6	CASSATGTGANVLTF
TRBV5-1	TRBJ2-7	CASSPGTGQVYEQYF
TRBV27	TRBJ2-7	CASSFRTGDEQYF
TRBV27	TRBJ2-7	CASSPSPSLAKQYF
TRBV27	TRBJ2-1	CASSPLQGRGEQFF
TRBV11-2	TRBJ2-6	CASSRRGGYRATHSGANVLTF
TRBV20-1	TRBJ1-2	CSAFFTGFGYTF
TRBV4-3	TRBJ1-2	CASSQESIGPNYGYTF
TRBV24-1	TRBJ2-1	CATSDQLAGGYNEQFF
TRBV7-9	TRBJ1-5	CASSLAGDQPQHF
TRBV5-1	TRBJ2-2	CASSLDPAVGVTGELFF
TRBV2	TRBJ2-1	CASSEFVAGTGSGEQFF
TRBV7-6	TRBJ1-5	CASSLGTGSLNQPQHF
TRBV5-1	TRBJ2-3	CASRPAGTSTDTQYF
TRBV9	TRBJ1-4	CASSETGDGKLFF
TRBV7-2	TRBJ2-1	CASSLEGFPYNEQFF
TRBV7-9	TRBJ2-7	CASSLEPWGYEQYF
TRBV29-1	TRBJ2-1	CSLNDRSDEQFF
TRBV5-5	TRBJ2-7	CASSLTGSHEQYF
TRBV20-1	TRBJ2-5	CSGLAGGVLETQYF
TRBV12-3/TRBV12-4	TRBJ2-1	CASSPGGSFHNEQFF
TRBV19	TRBJ1-5	CASSWTGTGDQPQHF
TRBV18	TRBJ1-2	CASRRDTPLANYGYTF
TRBV7-8	TRBJ2-5	CASSTQGYAEETQYF
TRBV5-1	TRBJ2-7	CASSWGTGPLYEQYF
TRBV5-6	TRBJ1-4	CASSLGTGWNEKLFF
TRBV7-9	TRBJ2-3	CASHPPGGTSSTDTQYF
TRBV30	TRBJ1-1	CAWKGFLPEAFF
TRBV7-2	TRBJ1-2	CASSFPGQTVYGYTF
TRBV4-2	TRBJ2-1	CASSQEASGNEQFF
TRBV28	TRBJ1-3	CASSPRGLGNTIYF
TRBV20-1	TRBJ1-4	CSARQGTEKLFF
TRBV6-2/TRBV6-3	TRBJ1-5	CASSYLNQPQHF
TRBV6-5	TRBJ2-1	CASSDGTGNKFF
TRBV5-4	TRBJ2-1	CASSTRLFTDEQFF
TRBV5-4	TRBJ2-2	CASSSSAGTNTGELFF
TRBV10-3	TRBJ1-2	CAISVPPHGYTF
TRBV6-2/TRBV6-3	TRBJ1-6	CASSYPQTDSPLHF
TRBV20-1	TRBJ2-4	CSVDDWDKNIQYF
TRBV5-1	TRBJ1-2	CASSLEPGMGYGYTF
TRBV5-1	TRBJ2-1	CASSFRDRYYNEQFF
TRBV6-1	TRBJ2-6	CASSVTGDSGANVLTF
TRBV5-5	TRBJ1-1	CASSWGQGPNTEAFF